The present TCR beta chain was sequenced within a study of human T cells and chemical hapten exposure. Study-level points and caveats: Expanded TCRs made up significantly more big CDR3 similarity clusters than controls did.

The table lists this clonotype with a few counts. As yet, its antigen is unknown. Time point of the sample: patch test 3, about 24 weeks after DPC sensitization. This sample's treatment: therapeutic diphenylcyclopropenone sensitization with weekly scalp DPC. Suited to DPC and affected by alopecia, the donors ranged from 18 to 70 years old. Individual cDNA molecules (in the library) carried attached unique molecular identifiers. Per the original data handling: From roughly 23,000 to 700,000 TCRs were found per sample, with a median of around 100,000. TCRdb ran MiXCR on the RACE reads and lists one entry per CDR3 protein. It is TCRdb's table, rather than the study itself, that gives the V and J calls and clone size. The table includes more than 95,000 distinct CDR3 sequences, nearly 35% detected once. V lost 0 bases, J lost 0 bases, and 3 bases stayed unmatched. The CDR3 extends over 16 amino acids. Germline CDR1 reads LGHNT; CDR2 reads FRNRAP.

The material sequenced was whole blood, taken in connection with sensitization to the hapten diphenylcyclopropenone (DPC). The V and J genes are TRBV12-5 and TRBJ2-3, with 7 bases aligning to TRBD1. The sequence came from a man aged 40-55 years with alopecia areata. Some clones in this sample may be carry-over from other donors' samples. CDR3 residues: CASGLVRGGSTDTQYF. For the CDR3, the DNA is TGTGCTAGTGGTTTGGTACGAGGGGGCAGCACAGATACGCAGTATTTT.